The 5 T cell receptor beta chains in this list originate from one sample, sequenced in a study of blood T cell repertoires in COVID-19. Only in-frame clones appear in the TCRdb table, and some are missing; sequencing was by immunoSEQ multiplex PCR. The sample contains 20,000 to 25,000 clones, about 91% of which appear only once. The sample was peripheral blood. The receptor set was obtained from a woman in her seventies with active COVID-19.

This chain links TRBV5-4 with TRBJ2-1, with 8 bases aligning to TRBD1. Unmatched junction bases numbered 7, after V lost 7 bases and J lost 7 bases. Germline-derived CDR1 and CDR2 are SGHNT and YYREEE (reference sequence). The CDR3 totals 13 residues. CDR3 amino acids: CASQRTGMNEQFF. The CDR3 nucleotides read TGTGCCAGCCAAAGGACAGGGATGAATGAGCAGTTCTTC. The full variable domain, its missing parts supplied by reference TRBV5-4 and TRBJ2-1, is ETGVTQSPTHLIKTRGQQVTLRCSSQSGHNTVSWYQQALGQGPQFIFQYYREEENGRGNFPPRFSGLQFPNYSSELNVNALELDDSALYLCASQRTGMNEQFFGPGTRLTVL.

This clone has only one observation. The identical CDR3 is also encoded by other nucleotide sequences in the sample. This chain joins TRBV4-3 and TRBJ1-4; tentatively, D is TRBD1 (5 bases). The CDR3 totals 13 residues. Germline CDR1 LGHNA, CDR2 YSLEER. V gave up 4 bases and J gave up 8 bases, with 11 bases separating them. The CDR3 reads CASSPDRGEKLFF. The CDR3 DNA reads TGCGCCAGCAGCCCTGACCGGGGGGAAAAACTGTTTTTT.

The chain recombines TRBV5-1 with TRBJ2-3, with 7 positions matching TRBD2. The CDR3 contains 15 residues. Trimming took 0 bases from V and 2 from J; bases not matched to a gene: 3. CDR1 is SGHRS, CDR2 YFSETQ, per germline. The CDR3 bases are TGCGCCAGCAGCTTGGCCGGGACTATCACAGATACGCAGTATTTT. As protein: CASSLAGTITDTQYF.

The CDR3 protein is CASSIDGTGQRYTEAFF. The CDR3 region has the DNA TGTGCCAGTAGTATAGACGGGACAGGGCAGAGGTACACTGAAGCTTTCTTT. The rearrangement uses TRBV19 and TRBJ1-1; 9 bases map to TRBD1. Trimming removed 0 bases from V and 3 bases from J; junction bases left unmatched: 8. Germline V gene sequence: CDR1 LNHDA, CDR2 SQIVND (reference sequence). The CDR3 extends over 17 amino acids.

DNA for the CDR3: TGTGCCAGTAGTACGTTAGCGGAACCTGGGGCCAACGTCCTGACTTTC. Its translation is CASSTLAEPGANVLTF. The chain employs TRBV19 and TRBJ2-6; possibly TRBD2 for D (6 bases). V was clipped by 4 bases and J by 2 bases, with 12 bases between them. This CDR3 comprises 16 residues. CDR1 and CDR2 from the germline V gene are LNHDA and SQIVND (reference sequence).